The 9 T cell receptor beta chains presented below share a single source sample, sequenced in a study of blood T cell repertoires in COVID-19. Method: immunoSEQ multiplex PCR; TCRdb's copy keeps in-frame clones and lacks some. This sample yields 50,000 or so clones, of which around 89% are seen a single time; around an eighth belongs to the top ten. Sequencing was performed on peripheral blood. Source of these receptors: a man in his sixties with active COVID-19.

CDR3 coding DNA: TGTGCCAGCAGTCCTATTCCGGGACTAGAGATAAATGAGCAGTTCTTC. Protein sequence: CASSPIPGLEINEQFF. The rearrangement uses TRBV7-3 and TRBJ2-1; 8 positions match TRBD2. The trim removed 6 bases at V and 7 bases at J, leaving 14 bases unmatched. The CDR3 sequence is 16 residues long. CDR1 is SGHTA and CDR2 is FQGTGA in the germline V gene.

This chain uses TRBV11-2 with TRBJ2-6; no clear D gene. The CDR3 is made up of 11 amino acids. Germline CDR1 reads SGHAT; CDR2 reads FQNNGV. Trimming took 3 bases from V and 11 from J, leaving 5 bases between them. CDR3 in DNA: TGTGCCAGCAGCTTCGAGCACGTCCTGACTTTC. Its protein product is CASSFEHVLTF.

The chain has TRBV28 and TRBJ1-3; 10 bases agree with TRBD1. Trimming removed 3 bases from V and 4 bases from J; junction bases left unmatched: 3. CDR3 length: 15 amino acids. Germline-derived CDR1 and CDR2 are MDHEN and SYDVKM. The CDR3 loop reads CASSLLGQGGNTIYF. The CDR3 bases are TGTGCCAGCAGTTTGCTGGGACAGGGGGGAAACACCATATATTTT.

In DNA, the CDR3 is TGTGCCAGCAGAGCGGGGGGCAAAAACATTCAGTACTTC. Translating gives CASRAGGKNIQYF. This sequence joins TRBV27 and TRBJ2-4; 9 nucleotides agree with TRBD2. V shed 6 bases and J 3 bases; nucleotides not matched to a gene: 0. CDR1 and CDR2 from the germline V gene are MNHEY and SMNVEV (reference sequence). The CDR3 loop spans 13 amino acids.

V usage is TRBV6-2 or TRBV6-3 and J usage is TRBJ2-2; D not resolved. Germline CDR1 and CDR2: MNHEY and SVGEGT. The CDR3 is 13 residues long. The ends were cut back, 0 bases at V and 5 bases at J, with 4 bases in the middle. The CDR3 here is CASSYSVTGELFF. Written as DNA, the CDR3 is TGTGCCAGCAGTTACTCCGTGACCGGGGAGCTGTTTTTT.

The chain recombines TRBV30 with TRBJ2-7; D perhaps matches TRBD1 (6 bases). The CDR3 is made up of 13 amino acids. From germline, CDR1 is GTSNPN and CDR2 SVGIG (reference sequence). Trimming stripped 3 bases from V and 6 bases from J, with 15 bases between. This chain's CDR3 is CAWSQGKSAEQYF. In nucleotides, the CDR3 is TGTGCCTGGAGCCAGGGGAAATCGGCCGAGCAGTACTTC.

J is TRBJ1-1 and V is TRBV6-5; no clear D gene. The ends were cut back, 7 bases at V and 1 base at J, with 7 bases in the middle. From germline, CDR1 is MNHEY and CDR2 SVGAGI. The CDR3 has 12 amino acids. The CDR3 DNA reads TGTGCCAGCATCCGGGGGAACACTGAAGCTTTCTTT. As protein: CASIRGNTEAFF.

CDR3 residues: CASKSNGGYEQYF. CDR3 in DNA: TGCGCCAGCAAGTCCAACGGCGGGTACGAGCAGTACTTC. The chain is built from TRBV5-1 and TRBJ2-7; tentative D call: TRBD2 (5 bases). The CDR3 consists of 13 residues. V lost 6 bases and J 4 bases, leaving 14 bases between the germline ends. Germline values: CDR1 SGHRS, CDR2 YFSETQ. The whole variable domain, filled in from reference TRBV5-1 and TRBJ2-7, reads KAGVTQTPRYLIKTRGQQVTLSCSPISGHRSVSWYQQTPGQGLQFLFEYFSETQRNKGNFPGRFSGRQFSNSRSEMNVSTLELGDSALYLCASKSNGGYEQYFGPGTRLTVT.

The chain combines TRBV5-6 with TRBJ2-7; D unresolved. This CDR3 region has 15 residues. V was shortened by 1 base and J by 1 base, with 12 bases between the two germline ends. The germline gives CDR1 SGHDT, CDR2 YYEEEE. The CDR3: CASSLWPQASYEQYF. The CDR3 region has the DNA TGTGCCAGCAGCTTGTGGCCCCAGGCTTCCTACGAGCAGTACTTC.